This entry lists 10 T cell receptor beta chains sequenced from one sample in a study of blood T cells in healthy people across ages. The second PCR ran about 6 to 12 cycles with a sample-barcoded 5' primer and J-beta primers. TCRdb used MiXCR to reprocess the 5' RACE reads, holding one entry per CDR3 protein. The sample consists of around 1.1 million distinct CDR3 sequences, roughly two fifths of them appearing once. The sample consisted of blood. Source of these receptors: a man aged 18 to 30 in good health.

This chain uses TRBV20-1 with TRBJ2-6; unclear D gene. The CDR3 length is 21 residues. Germline assignment: CDR1 DFQATT and CDR2 SNEGSKA (reference sequence). Between the trimmed V and J ends, which lost 0 bases and 0 bases, there was a span of 24 bases. The CDR3 spells CSARDVGRMSTAYSGANVLTF. In DNA form, the CDR3 reads TGCAGTGCTAGAGATGTAGGGCGGATGTCCACTGCTTACTCTGGGGCCAACGTCCTGACTTTC.

As for this clonotype: Given a much more abundant clone one base away, this may be a read error. The rearrangement links TRBV15 to TRBJ2-1, with TRBD2 as a possible D gene (5 bases). CDR1 is LNHNV, CDR2 YYDKDF, per germline (reference sequence). The CDR3 contains 13 residues. V gave up 0 bases and J gave up 12 bases, with 12 bases separating them. The CDR3: CATSRDTVEGQFF. The CDR3 nucleotides read TGTGCCACCAGCAGAGATACGGTCGAGGGGCAGTTCTTC.

This rearrangement joins TRBV6-2 or TRBV6-3 to TRBJ1-1, with 8 bases lining up with TRBD1. Germline V gene sequence: CDR1 MNHEY, CDR2 SVGEGT. V trimming: 2 bases; J trimming: 7 bases; junction bases outside the gene matches: 9. This CDR3 is built from 15 residues. CDR3 in amino acids: CASSYMTGVSLEAFF. The CDR3 bases are TGTGCCAGCAGTTACATGACAGGGGTATCCCTTGAAGCTTTCTTT.

This clonotype has ten or more counts. V gene TRBV7-2 combines with J gene TRBJ2-4; perhaps TRBD2 as D (5 bases). Per the germline V gene, CDR1 is SGHTA and CDR2 is FQGNSA. Trimming cost V 3 bases and J 4 bases, with 10 bases left between them. The CDR3 is made up of 14 amino acids. The DNA for the CDR3 is TGTGCCAGCAGCTTTGGGAGTCAGAAAAACATTCAGTACTTC. It encodes CASSFGSQKNIQYF.

This clonotype came up many times. V gene TRBV6-6 combines with J gene TRBJ1-2; 8 bases are a match to TRBD1. Germline-derived CDR1 and CDR2 are MNHNY and SVGAGI (reference sequence). With V trimmed by 6 bases and J by 4 bases, 7 bases remained unmatched. The CDR3 loop spans 14 amino acids. The CDR3 nucleotides read TGTGCCAGCAGGCGGACAGGGCCTACCTATGGCTACACCTTC. This sequence encodes CASRRTGPTYGYTF.

V and J are TRBV6-2 or TRBV6-3 and TRBJ1-1; weak D call: TRBD1 (5 bases). Trimming cost V 1 base and J 11 bases, with 29 bases left between them. The CDR3 length is 18 residues. CDR1 and CDR2 from the germline V gene are MNHEY and SVGEGT. The CDR3 DNA sequence: TGTGCCAGCAGTTACTATACGATCGGGACGTCCGCGGGTGTGGATGCTTTCTTT. It is translated as CASSYYTIGTSAGVDAFF.

The J gene is TRBJ2-1, the V gene TRBV20-1, with TRBD1 identical over 8 bases. Looked up from germline, CDR1 is DFQATT and CDR2 is SNEGSKA (reference sequence). The CDR3 has 13 amino acids. CDR3 sequence reads: CSAPGQASNEQFF. In DNA form, the CDR3 reads TGCAGCGCTCCGGGACAGGCATCCAATGAGCAGTTCTTC.

The V gene is TRBV29-1, the J gene TRBJ2-3; perhaps TRBD2 as D (6 bases). The V gene's germline CDR1 is SQVTM and CDR2 ANQGSEA. V lost 3 bases to trimming and J lost 2 bases, with 12 bases between them. There are 14 residues in the CDR3. In DNA form, the CDR3 reads TGCAGCGTTGACTTCGGCGGGGTCACAGATACGCAGTATTTT. Encoded protein: CSVDFGGVTDTQYF.

This clonotype occurred a few times. The chain links TRBV20-1 to TRBJ1-6, with 9 positions matching TRBD1. CDR1 DFQATT and CDR2 SNEGSKA come from the germline V gene (reference sequence). The CDR3 is 15 amino acids. V lost 6 bases and J lost 6; bases outside the gene matches: 9. CDR3 sequence reads: CSAGSGQGRNSPLHF. The CDR3 DNA follows: TGCAGTGCGGGTTCGGGACAGGGTCGTAATTCACCCCTCCACTTT.

This chain uses TRBV20-1 with TRBJ2-3; 9 bases map to TRBD1. This CDR3 is built from 14 residues. V lost 3 bases to trimming and J lost 5 bases; unmatched junction nucleotides: 6. Germline CDR1 DFQATT, CDR2 SNEGSKA (reference sequence). This CDR3 is CSASLQGAEDTQYF. In nucleotides, the CDR3 is TGCAGTGCTAGTCTACAGGGGGCGGAAGATACGCAGTATTTT.